This is a list of T cell receptor beta chains from one sample in a study of cytotoxic CD8 clonotypes in ibrutinib-treated CLL. Sequenced by immunoSEQ multiplex PCR; TCRdb stores in-frame clones only, minus some. The data hold 35,000 to 40,000 clones, with approximately 51% observed a single time. Sequencing used PBMCs, obtained before ibrutinib treatment. These receptors were taken from a human donor with chronic lymphocytic leukemia. Both conserved end residues are part of each CDR3. Each record gives: J gene, V gene, CDR3 protein.

TRBJ2-5	TRBV2	CASQDSAETQYF
TRBJ1-3	TRBV27	CASSSTWGSGNTIYF
TRBJ2-5	TRBV5-5	CASSLERFPDQETQYF
TRBJ2-1	TRBV9	CASSAGTTNEQFF
TRBJ2-1	TRBV7-6	CASSPTTGSNEQFF
TRBJ1-5	TRBV29-1	CSVANRGLGQPQHF
TRBJ2-1	TRBV15	CATSRDRQRNEQFF
TRBJ1-1	TRBV27	CASVRRGKAFF
TRBJ2-1	TRBV11-3	CASSRGDAYNEQFF
TRBJ1-1	TRBV6-5	CASSYGLGTEAFF
TRBJ2-7	TRBV6-5	CASKIRDSGAYEQYF
TRBJ2-3	TRBV27	CASSFRVGDTQYF
TRBJ2-3	TRBV5-1	CASSIYRGTDTQYF
TRBJ1-2	TRBV21-1	CASSKSAGVKPGYGYTF
TRBJ2-5	TRBV7-3	CASSLVAQDQETQYF
TRBJ1-6	TRBV9	CASRGGSNNSPLHF
TRBJ2-5	TRBV7-6	CASSIYGVKETQYF
TRBJ2-7	TRBV5-6	CASSPGTGGGLYEQYF
TRBJ1-1	TRBV2	CASSESSRASEAFF
TRBJ1-1	TRBV19	CASSTTVVNTEAFF
TRBJ1-6	TRBV5-1	CASSFGTPFSSPLHF
TRBJ1-5	TRBV18	CASSPPGGRRHQPQHF
TRBJ2-5	TRBV7-3	CASSLSGGAWQETQYF
TRBJ2-3	TRBV11-3	CASSLRRDTQYF
TRBJ1-5	TRBV27	CASGAGGAHQPQHF
TRBJ1-1	TRBV30	CAWSVRRIEAFF
TRBJ2-4	TRBV28	CASSFNIQYF
TRBJ1-4	TRBV5-4	CASSLPMNEKLFF
TRBJ1-2	TRBV11-2	CASSLVAGGPVDGYTF
TRBJ2-5	TRBV4-1	CASSQDTGILETQYF
TRBJ2-1	TRBV11-3	CASSLGQGDTNEQFF
TRBJ2-5	TRBV4-1	CASSHYRGQETQYF
TRBJ1-2	TRBV7-3	CASSLSLGHGYTF
TRBJ2-1	TRBV9	CASSISGSGGARGINEQFF
TRBJ1-2	TRBV25-1	CASSDPPKGYTF
TRBJ1-5	TRBV18	CASGLSGSNQPQHF